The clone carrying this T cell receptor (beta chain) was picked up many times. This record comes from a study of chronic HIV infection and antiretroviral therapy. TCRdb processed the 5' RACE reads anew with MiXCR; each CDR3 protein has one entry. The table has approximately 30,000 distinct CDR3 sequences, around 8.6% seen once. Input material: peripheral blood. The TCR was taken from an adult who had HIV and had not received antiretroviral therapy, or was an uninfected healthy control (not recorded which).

CDR3 in amino acids: CAISETSGVNDEQFF. CDR3 nucleotide sequence: TGTGCCATCAGCGAGACTAGCGGGGTAAATGATGAGCAGTTCTTC. V gene TRBV10-3 combines with J gene TRBJ2-1; 11 bases are shared with TRBD2. V lost 6 bases and J lost 8; bases outside the gene matches: 9. The CDR3 is 15 residues long. In germline, CDR1 is ENHRY, CDR2 SYGVKD.